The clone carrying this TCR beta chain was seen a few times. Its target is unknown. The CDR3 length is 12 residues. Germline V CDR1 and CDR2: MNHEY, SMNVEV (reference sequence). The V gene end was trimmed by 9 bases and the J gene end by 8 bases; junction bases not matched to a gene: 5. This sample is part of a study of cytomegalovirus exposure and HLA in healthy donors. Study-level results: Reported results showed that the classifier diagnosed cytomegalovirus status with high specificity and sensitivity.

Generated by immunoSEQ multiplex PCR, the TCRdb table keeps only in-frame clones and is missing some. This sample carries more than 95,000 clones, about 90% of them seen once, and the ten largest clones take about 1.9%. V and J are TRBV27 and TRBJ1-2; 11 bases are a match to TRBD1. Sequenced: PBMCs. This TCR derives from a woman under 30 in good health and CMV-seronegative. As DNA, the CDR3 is TGTGCCAGTAGGACAGGGGGCGACGGCTACACCTTC. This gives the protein CASRTGGDGYTF.